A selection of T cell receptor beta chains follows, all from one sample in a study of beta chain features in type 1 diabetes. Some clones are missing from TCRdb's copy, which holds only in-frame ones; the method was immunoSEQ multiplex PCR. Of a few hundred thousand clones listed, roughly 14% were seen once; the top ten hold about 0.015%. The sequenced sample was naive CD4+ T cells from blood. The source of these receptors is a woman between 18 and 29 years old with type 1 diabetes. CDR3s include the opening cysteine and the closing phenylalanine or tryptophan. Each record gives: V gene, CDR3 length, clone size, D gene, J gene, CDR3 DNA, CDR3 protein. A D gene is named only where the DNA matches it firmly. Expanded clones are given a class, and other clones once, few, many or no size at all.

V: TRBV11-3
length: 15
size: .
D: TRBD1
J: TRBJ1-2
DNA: TGTGCCAGCAGCTTAGGGACAGGGATTACCTATGGCTACACCTTC
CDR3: CASSLGTGITYGYTF

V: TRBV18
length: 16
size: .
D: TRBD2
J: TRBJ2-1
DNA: TGTGCCAGCTCAGAGGGACTAGCGGGAGGCTACAATGAGCAGTTCTTC
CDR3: CASSEGLAGGYNEQFF

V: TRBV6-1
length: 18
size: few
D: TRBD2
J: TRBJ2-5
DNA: TGTGCCAGCAGTGAAAGGAAGGGAGGGGTCAATCGGAGGAAGACCCAGTACTTC
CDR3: CASSERKGGVNRRKTQYF

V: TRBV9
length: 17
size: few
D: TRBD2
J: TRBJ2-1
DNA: TGTGCCAGCAGCGTAGCTCGGGGCGGGAGCTCCTACAATGAGCAGTTCTTC
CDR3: CASSVARGGSSYNEQFF

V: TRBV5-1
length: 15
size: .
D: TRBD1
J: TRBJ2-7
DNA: TGCGCCAGCAGCTCTACGGGACAGACTTCCTACGAGCAGTACTTC
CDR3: CASSSTGQTSYEQYF

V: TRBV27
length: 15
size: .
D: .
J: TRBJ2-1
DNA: TGTGCCAGCAGTCGCGGGGCCTACTCCTACAATGAGCAGTTCTTC
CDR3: CASSRGAYSYNEQFF

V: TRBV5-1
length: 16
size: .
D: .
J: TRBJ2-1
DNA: TGCGCCAGCAGCTTGCAAACCGGAGAGGGCTTTGGTGAGCAGTTCTTC
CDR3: CASSLQTGEGFGEQFF

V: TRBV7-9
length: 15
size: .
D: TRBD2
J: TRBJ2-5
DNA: TGTGCCAGCAGCCTCCGGGAGGGCAGGCCAGAGACCCAGTACTTC
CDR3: CASSLREGRPETQYF

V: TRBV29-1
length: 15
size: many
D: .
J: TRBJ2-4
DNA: TGCAGCCCCCTGCAGGGGACCCTAGCCAAAAACATTCAGTACTTC
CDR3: CSPLQGTLAKNIQYF

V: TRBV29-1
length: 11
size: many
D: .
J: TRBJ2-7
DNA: TGCAGCGTTGCCCACAGGGTCGAGCAGTACTTC
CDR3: CSVAHRVEQYF

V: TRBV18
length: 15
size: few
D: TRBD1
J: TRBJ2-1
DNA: TGTGCCAGCTCAGTCCGGGACAGGGAGGCGAATGAGCAGTTCTTC
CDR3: CASSVRDREANEQFF

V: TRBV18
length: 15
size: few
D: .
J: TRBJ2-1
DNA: TGTGCCAGCTCGCTGACAATCAGCTCCTACAATGAGCAGTTCTTC
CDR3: CASSLTISSYNEQFF

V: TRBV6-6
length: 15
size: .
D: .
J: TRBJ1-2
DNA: TGTGCCAGCAGTTGGGCCCCGGAATTCGGCTATGGCTACACCTTC
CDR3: CASSWAPEFGYGYTF

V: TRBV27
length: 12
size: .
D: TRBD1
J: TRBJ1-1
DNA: TGTGCCAGCAGTTTAGGGACAGGGGACGCTTTCTTT
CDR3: CASSLGTGDAFF

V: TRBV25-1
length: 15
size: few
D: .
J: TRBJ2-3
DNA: TGTGCCAGCAGTGGCAGCGGTTCCCTTACAGATACGCAGTATTTT
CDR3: CASSGSGSLTDTQYF

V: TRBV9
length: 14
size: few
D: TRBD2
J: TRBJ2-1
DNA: TGTGCCAGCGGAGGACTAGCGGGAGAACGGGAGCAGTTCTTC
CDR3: CASGGLAGEREQFF

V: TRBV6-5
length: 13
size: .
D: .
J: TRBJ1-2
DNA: TGTGCCAGCAGTTTACACAGGGTTAACGGCTACACCTTC
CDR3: CASSLHRVNGYTF

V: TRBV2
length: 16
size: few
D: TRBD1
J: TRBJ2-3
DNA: TGTGCCAGCAGTGCCCGGACAGGGGGCAGGGGAGATACGCAGTATTTT
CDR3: CASSARTGGRGDTQYF

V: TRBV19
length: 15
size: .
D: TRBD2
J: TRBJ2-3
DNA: TGTGCCAGTAGTACTAGCGGGAGCTTGTCAGATACGCAGTATTTT
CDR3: CASSTSGSLSDTQYF

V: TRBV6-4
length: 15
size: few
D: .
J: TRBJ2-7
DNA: TGTGCCATACCTCTCCAGCGGACCCCGTCTTACGAGCAGTACTTC
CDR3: CAIPLQRTPSYEQYF

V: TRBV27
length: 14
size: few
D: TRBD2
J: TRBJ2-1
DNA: TGTGCCAGAACTAGCGGGAGATATAGCGATGAGCAGTTCTTC
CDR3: CARTSGRYSDEQFF

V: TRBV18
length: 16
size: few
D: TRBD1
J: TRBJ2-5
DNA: TGTGCCAGCTCACCTGGGGACAGGGGGCTGGAGGAGACCCAGTACTTC
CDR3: CASSPGDRGLEETQYF

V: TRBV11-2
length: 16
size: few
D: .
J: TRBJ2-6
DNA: TGTGCCAGCAGCTTAGACGGGGGTGCTGGGGCCAACGTCCTGACTTTC
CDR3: CASSLDGGAGANVLTF

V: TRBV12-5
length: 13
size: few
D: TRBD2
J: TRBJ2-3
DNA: TGTGCCGGAAGCGGGGCTAGCACAGATACGCAGTATTTT
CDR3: CAGSGASTDTQYF

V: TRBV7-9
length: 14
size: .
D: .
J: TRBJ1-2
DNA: TGTGCCAGCAAACAAGGGGGTGCTAACTATGGCTACACCTTC
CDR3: CASKQGGANYGYTF

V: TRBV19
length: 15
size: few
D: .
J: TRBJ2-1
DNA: TGTGCCAGTAGTATCGGACAGTCCTCCTACAATGAGCAGTTCTTC
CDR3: CASSIGQSSYNEQFF

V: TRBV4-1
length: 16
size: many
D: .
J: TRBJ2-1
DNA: TGCGCCAGCAGCCACCGGGACTCTCGGCCAAAGTATGAGCAGTTCTTC
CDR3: CASSHRDSRPKYEQFF

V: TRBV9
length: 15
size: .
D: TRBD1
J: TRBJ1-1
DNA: TGTGCCAGCAGCCCTAGCTTAGACAGGGGGACTGAAGCTTTCTTT
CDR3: CASSPSLDRGTEAFF

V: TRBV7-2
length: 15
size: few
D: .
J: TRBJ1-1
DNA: TGTGCCAGCAGACCTGCCGGGACACCGAACACTGAAGCTTTCTTT
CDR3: CASRPAGTPNTEAFF

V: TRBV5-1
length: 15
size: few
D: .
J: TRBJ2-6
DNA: TGCGCCAGCGGGACCCAGGGGCCTGGGGCCAACGTCCTGACTTTC
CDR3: CASGTQGPGANVLTF

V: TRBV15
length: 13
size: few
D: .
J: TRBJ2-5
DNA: TGTGCCACCAGCCGGGGAGGTTTAGAGACCCAGTACTTC
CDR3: CATSRGGLETQYF

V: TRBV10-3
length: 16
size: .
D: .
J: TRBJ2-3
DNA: TGTGCCATCAGCGTTCTTAGTTGGGAGAGCACAGATACGCAGTATTTT
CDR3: CAISVLSWESTDTQYF

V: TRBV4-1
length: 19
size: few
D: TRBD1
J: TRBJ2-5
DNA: TGCGCCAGCAGCCAAGGTCCGGGACAGGGGGGACCGAAACAAGAGACCCAGTACTTC
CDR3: CASSQGPGQGGPKQETQYF

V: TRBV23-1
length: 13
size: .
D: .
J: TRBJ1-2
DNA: TGCGCCAGCAGTCGGTCCGACAGCTATGGCTACACCTTC
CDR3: CASSRSDSYGYTF

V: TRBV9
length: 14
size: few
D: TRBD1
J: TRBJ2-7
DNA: TGTGCCAGCAGCGTAGGACAGGGCCCCTACGAGCAGTACTTC
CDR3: CASSVGQGPYEQYF

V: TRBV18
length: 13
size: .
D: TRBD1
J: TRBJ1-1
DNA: TGTGCCAGCTCACCCCAGGGGGGCACTGAAGCTTTCTTT
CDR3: CASSPQGGTEAFF

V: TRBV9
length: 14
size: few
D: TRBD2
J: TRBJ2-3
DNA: TGTGCCAGCGGTACTAGCGGGAGTACGGATACGCAGTATTTT
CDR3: CASGTSGSTDTQYF